The present entry profiles one T cell receptor beta chain with its context. The data belong to a study of control samples from healthy donors and cancer patients. Measured with immunoSEQ multiplex PCR; TCRdb has only the in-frame clones, and not every one. The table has 61,000 or so clones, 90% seen once. Germline V gene data show CDR1 as SNHLY and CDR2 as FYNNEI. CDR3 length: 15 amino acids. V was cut by 2 bases and J by 2 bases, with 10 bases left in between. Sequencing used PBMCs. This rearrangement joins TRBV2 to TRBJ2-1; weak D call: TRBD1 (5 bases). This TCR was sampled from a man in his sixties with colorectal cancer. The CDR3 loop is CASSEQGPTYNEQFF. The CDR3 nucleotides are TGTGCCAGCAGTGAACAGGGCCCGACCTACAATGAGCAGTTCTTC.